The present T cell receptor beta chain was sequenced within a study of blood T cell repertoires in COVID-19. In the study's own analysis: Nucleated cell counts were estimated from reference gene primer amplification. TCRdb keeps only in-frame clones here, not all; method: immunoSEQ multiplex PCR. V and J calls and clone size are as listed in that table; D and trimming were resolved from the DNA. This sample has 250,000 to 350,000 clones; 85% occur once, and the top ten carry 4% to 5%. With 6 bases clipped from V and 10 bases from J, the junction kept 1 base outside the gene matches. This CDR3 has 11 amino acids. The germline V gene encodes CDR1 KGHDR and CDR2 SFDVKD.

The receptor was isolated from a woman aged 45-65 years with active or convalescent COVID-19. The rearrangement links TRBV24-1 to TRBJ2-1; 8 bases agree with TRBD2. The sequenced material came from peripheral blood. The CDR3 loop reads CATSRGGEQFF. The CDR3 region has the DNA TGTGCCACCAGTCGGGGGGGGGAGCAGTTCTTC.